Presented here are 19 T cell receptor beta chains from one specimen sequenced in a study of blood T cell repertoires in COVID-19. Profiled with immunoSEQ multiplex PCR; TCRdb holds only in-frame clones, not every one. The table records 310,000 or so clones, about 82% of them present only once. Sequencing was performed on peripheral blood. These receptors came from a woman aged 45-65 years with acute or convalescent COVID-19.

The table lists this clone with a count of one. The chain links TRBV2 to TRBJ1-1, with a weak D call TRBD1 (5 bases). The V end lost 9 bases, the J end lost 2 bases, and 19 bases lay between the germline ends. This CDR3 comprises 15 residues. CDR1 is SNHLY and CDR2 is FYNNEI in the germline V gene. CDR3 in amino acids: CARESRGTANTEAFF. The CDR3 nucleotides read TGTGCCAGGGAGAGCCGCGGGACGGCAAACACTGAAGCTTTCTTT.

The chain is built from TRBV25-1 and TRBJ2-2; 7 positions match TRBD2. The CDR3 is 17 residues long. Trimming cost V 0 bases and J 4 bases; bases outside gene matches: 8. The germline gives CDR1 MGHDK, CDR2 SYGVNS. The CDR3: CASSEYPGGPTTGELFF. CDR3 in DNA: TGTGCCAGCAGTGAATATCCGGGGGGACCCACCACCGGGGAGCTGTTTTTT.

The chain uses TRBV3-1 (or the pseudogene TRBV3-2) and TRBJ2-5; D is unclear. Germline CDR1 and CDR2: LGHDT and YNNKEL (reference sequence). V was pared by 0 bases and J by 7 bases, with 12 bases between. The CDR3 is 14 amino acids. In DNA form, the CDR3 reads TGTGCCAGCAGCCAAGATGGGCTGTCGCGGACCCAGTACTTC. It yields the protein CASSQDGLSRTQYF.

The chain has TRBV4-1 and TRBJ1-2, with 9 bases lining up with TRBD1. The CDR3 spans 15 residues. V shed 3 bases, J shed 7 bases, and the junction held 9 bases outside the gene matches. Germline assignment: CDR1 MGHRA and CDR2 YSYEKL. This CDR3 reads CASSQVGTGSGGYTF. The CDR3 region has the DNA TGCGCCAGCAGCCAGGTTGGGACAGGGAGCGGTGGCTACACCTTC.

In its sample, this clone was seen a few times. The rearrangement joins TRBV27 to TRBJ2-1, with unresolved D. The CDR3 extends over 12 amino acids. Trimming removed 4 bases at V and 6 bases at J, with 7 bases between. Germline V gene lookup returns CDR1 MNHEY and CDR2 SMNVEV (reference sequence). In DNA form, the CDR3 reads TGTGCCAGCAGTTCCTCCGGCAATGAGCAGTTCTTC. Its translation: CASSSSGNEQFF.

A few counts support this clone. The chain combines TRBV6-6 with TRBJ2-5; the D is unclear. The CDR3 runs 13 residues. Germline CDR1 and CDR2: MNHNY and SVGAGI (reference sequence). Between the trimmed V and J ends, which lost 2 bases and 6 bases, there was a span of 10 bases. CDR3 coding DNA: TGTGCCAGCAGTTACAATAGTGGGCAGACCCAGTACTTC. The encoded protein is CASSYNSGQTQYF.

This clone was seen a single time. Sequence at one end of the junction differs from germline and may be a read error. The chain carries TRBV7-7 and TRBJ2-5, with a tentative D call TRBD2 (6 bases). CDR3 size: 13 residues. Germline values: CDR1 SSHAT, CDR2 FNYEAQ (reference sequence). The CDR3 loop reads CASSSTSGETQYF. The CDR3 region has the DNA TGTGCTAGCAGCTCGACTAGTGGAGAGACCCAGTACTTC.

This sequence joins TRBV3-1 (or the pseudogene TRBV3-2) and TRBJ1-6, with D possibly TRBD1 on 6 matching bases. The CDR3 extends over 14 amino acids. V shed 4 bases and J shed 7 bases, with 11 bases lying between them. Germline CDR1 LGHDT, CDR2 YNNKEL (reference sequence). The DNA for the CDR3 is TGTGCCAGCAGCCCCAGAACAGGGAATTCACCCCTCCACTTT. Translating it yields CASSPRTGNSPLHF.

The chain has TRBV19 and TRBJ1-3; D is unclear. Germline CDR1 LNHDA, CDR2 SQIVND (reference sequence). The CDR3 runs 13 residues. V gave up 5 bases and J gave up 0 bases, with 5 bases separating them. CDR3: CASSSSSGNTIYF. CDR3 in DNA: TGTGCCAGTAGTTCCAGCTCTGGAAACACCATATATTTT.

The V call is TRBV7-8, the J call TRBJ2-5, with a weak D call TRBD2 (5 bases). V was pared by 0 bases and J by 1 base, with 9 bases between. In germline, CDR1 is SGHVS, CDR2 FQNEAQ. The CDR3 totals 15 residues. DNA of the CDR3: TGTGCCAGCAGCTTAGCGGCAGGACTCCAAGAGACCCAGTACTTC. Translated: CASSLAAGLQETQYF.

This chain joins TRBV15 and TRBJ2-4, with a weak D call TRBD2 (6 bases). CDR1 is LNHNV, CDR2 YYDKDF, per germline (reference sequence). The length of the CDR3 is 14 residues. V lost 0 bases and J lost 6, with 9 bases in between. The CDR3 DNA reads TGTGCCACCAGCAGAGAGGGGCGGGGAAACATTCAGTACTTC. This encodes CATSREGRGNIQYF.

This chain joins TRBV5-4 and TRBJ1-2; 8 bases map to TRBD1. Germline lookup yields CDR1 SGHNT and CDR2 YYREEE (reference sequence). With V trimmed by 4 bases and J by 8 bases, 10 bases remained unmatched. The CDR3 length is 14 residues. The CDR3 DNA reads as TGTGCCAGCAGCCTAGACAGGGGAATCAGAGGCTACACCTTC. Protein sequence: CASSLDRGIRGYTF. The full variable domain, rest sourced from reference TRBV5-4 and TRBJ1-2, is ETGVTQSPTHLIKTRGQQVTLRCSSQSGHNTVSWYQQALGQGPQFIFQYYREEENGRGNFPPRFSGLQFPNYSSELNVNALELDDSALYLCASSLDRGIRGYTFGSGTRLTVV.

The rearrangement links TRBV7-2 to TRBJ2-1, with a possible D match to TRBD1 (6 bases). Germline V CDR1 and CDR2: SGHTA, FQGNSA. Trimming removed 5 bases from V and 7 bases from J, with 21 bases in between. The CDR3 extends over 16 amino acids. The CDR3 nucleotides are TGTGCCAGCAGCCTATGGACAGACTCCAAGGGGAATGAGCAGTTCTTC. It yields the protein CASSLWTDSKGNEQFF. Drawing the rest from reference TRBV7-2 and TRBJ2-1, the complete variable domain is GAGVSQSPSNKVTEKGKDVELRCDPISGHTALYWYRQSLGQGLEFLIYFQGNSAPDKSGLPSDRFSAERTGGSVSTLTIQRTQQEDSAVYLCASSLWTDSKGNEQFFGPGTRLTVL.

The V and J genes are TRBV9 and TRBJ1-4, with unresolved D. The CDR3 runs to 13 residues. Germline V gives CDR1 SGDLS, CDR2 YYNGEE. Trimming left V 4 bases short and J 0 bases short, with 4 bases between. CDR3 sequence reads: CASSPATNEKLFF. Written as DNA, the CDR3 is TGTGCCAGCAGCCCTGCAACTAATGAAAAACTGTTTTTT. Full variable domain (rest looked up from reference TRBV9 and TRBJ1-4): DSGVTQTPKHLITATGQRVTLRCSPRSGDLSVYWYQQSLDQGLQFLIQYYNGEERAKGNILERFSAQQFPDLHSELNLSSLELGDSALYFCASSPATNEKLFFGSGTQLSVL.

V usage is TRBV5-1 and J usage is TRBJ2-3; 7 bases align to TRBD2. The V and J ends lost 4 bases and 6 bases, in that order; junction bases with no gene match: 5. Looked up from germline, CDR1 is SGHRS and CDR2 is YFSETQ. The CDR3 is 13 residues long. The CDR3 is CASSPRAGDTQYF. The CDR3 region has the DNA TGCGCCAGCAGCCCCCGAGCGGGGGATACGCAGTATTTT.

The CDR3: CASSHPDRLAEAFF. CDR3 DNA sequence: TGTGCCAGCAGCCATCCCGACAGGCTGGCTGAAGCTTTCTTT. The genes are TRBV5-4 and TRBJ1-1, with D perhaps matching TRBD1 (6 bases). V was shortened by 4 bases and J by 6 bases, with 16 bases between the two germline ends. This CDR3 has 14 residues. The germline gives CDR1 SGHNT, CDR2 YYREEE (reference sequence).

The chain uses TRBV28 and TRBJ2-7; 7 bases map to TRBD1. V gave up 3 bases and J gave up 0 bases; unmatched junction bases: 5. The CDR3 consists of 15 residues. CDR1 and CDR2 from the germline V gene are MDHEN and SYDVKM. CDR3 in DNA: TGTGCCAGCAGTTTGCCGGGACAGAGCTCCTACGAGCAGTACTTC. Its protein product is CASSLPGQSSYEQYF. Supplemented by reference TRBV28 and TRBJ2-7, the full variable domain reads DVKVTQSSRYLVKRTGEKVFLECVQDMDHENMFWYRQDPGLGLRLIYFSYDVKMKEKGDIPEGYSVSREKKERFSLILESASTNQTSMYLCASSLPGQSSYEQYFGPGTRLTVT.

This chain joins TRBV15 and TRBJ2-7; perhaps TRBD2 as D (7 bases). Trimming took off 0 bases at V and 4 bases at J, with 16 bases between the two ends. The CDR3 has 16 amino acids. The germline V gene has CDR1 LNHNV and CDR2 YYDKDF (reference sequence). As DNA, the CDR3 is TGTGCCACCAGCAGAGATCGGGGGGACAAGGCTTACGAGCAGTACTTC. Its protein product is CATSRDRGDKAYEQYF.

The rearrangement joins TRBV3-1 (or the pseudogene TRBV3-2) to TRBJ2-1, with 13 bases identical to TRBD2. V was clipped by 4 bases and J by 5 bases; unmatched bases: 5. The CDR3 is 16 residues long. Germline CDR1 is LGHDT and CDR2 is YNNKEL (reference sequence). The CDR3 spells CASSPLLAGGDNEQFF. The CDR3 DNA sequence: TGTGCCAGCAGCCCCCTACTAGCGGGAGGGGACAATGAGCAGTTCTTC.